The 24 T cell receptor beta chains given below trace back to one sample, sequenced in a study of graft-versus-host responses after intestinal transplantation. TCRdb keeps only in-frame clones here, not all; method: immunoSEQ multiplex PCR. This table has around 110,000 clones, about nine tenths appearing once. These receptors have no identified antigens. The source was unstimulated CD4+ T cells sorted from spleen or lymph node cells, collected before intestinal transplant. Every receptor here comes from a human donor who received an intestinal transplant.

The chain links TRBV2 to TRBJ2-7; TRBD1 is a possible D gene (6 bases). Germline V gene lookup returns CDR1 SNHLY and CDR2 FYNNEI. This CDR3 has 13 amino acids. With 4 bases removed from V and 5 bases from J, the gap between germline ends came to 12 bases. Here the CDR3 DNA reads TGTGCCAGCAGTGTACAGGGATACGACGAGCAGTACTTC. It specifies CASSVQGYDEQYF.

The chain joins TRBV29-1 to TRBJ2-7; possibly TRBD1 for D (5 bases). The CDR3 is made up of 13 amino acids. Deletions cut 4 bases from V and 0 bases from J, with 10 bases between. Germline V gene sequence: CDR1 SQVTM, CDR2 ANQGSEA. The DNA of the CDR3 is TGCAGCGTTGGAAGGGGCTCCTCCTACGAGCAGTACTTC. Translated: CSVGRGSSYEQYF.

The chain uses TRBV11-2 and TRBJ1-3; 9 positions match TRBD1. CDR1 SGHAT and CDR2 FQNNGV come from the germline V gene. Losses at the gene ends were 5 bases for V and 0 bases for J; bases not matched to a gene: 5. This CDR3 comprises 16 residues. CDR3 sequence reads: CASSVTGGFSGNTIYF. CDR3 nucleotide sequence: TGTGCCAGCAGCGTAACAGGGGGCTTCTCTGGAAACACCATATATTTT.

This chain joins TRBV6-5 and TRBJ2-3; 10 bases match TRBD1. V lost 4 bases and J lost 1; bases outside the gene matches: 2. This CDR3 spans 15 amino acids. CDR1 MNHEY and CDR2 SVGAGI come from the germline V gene. Here the CDR3 reads CASSLGTGGTDTQYF. The DNA for the CDR3 is TGTGCCAGCAGTTTAGGGACAGGGGGCACAGATACGCAGTATTTT.

The count of this clone is one. V gene TRBV5-3 combines with J gene TRBJ2-4, with 9 bases lining up with TRBD2. TRBV5-3 is treated as an ORF (open reading frame) with a function not yet certain. The CDR3 runs to 21 residues. Trimming at V came to 5 bases and at J to 2 bases, leaving 23 bases not matched to a gene. The CDR3 nucleotides are TGTGCCAGAAGTAACTCTGCGCGGGGCGGGAGGGCCGTTTTGTCCAAAAACATTCAGTACTTC. Protein product: CARSNSARGGRAVLSKNIQYF.

The chain links TRBV5-4 to TRBJ2-7; 7 nucleotides agree with TRBD1. This CDR3 has 16 residues. Unmatched junction bases numbered 15, after V lost 2 bases and J lost 7 bases. CDR1 and CDR2 (germline): SGHNT, YYREEE (reference sequence). The CDR3 DNA follows: TGTGCCAGCAGCTTCGTCGGGTTCGACAGGGCGAGGGAGCAGTACTTC. It codes for CASSFVGFDRAREQYF. The complete variable domain, with remaining parts taken from reference TRBV5-4 and TRBJ2-7, reads ETGVTQSPTHLIKTRGQQVTLRCSSQSGHNTVSWYQQALGQGPQFIFQYYREEENGRGNFPPRFSGLQFPNYSSELNVNALELDDSALYLCASSFVGFDRAREQYFGPGTRLTVT.

The chain couples TRBV7-9 to TRBJ2-5; weak D call: TRBD2 (5 bases). From germline, CDR1 is SEHNR and CDR2 FQNEAQ (reference sequence). Trimming cost V 3 bases and J 4 bases, with 15 bases left between them. This CDR3 is built from 15 residues. The CDR3 region has the DNA TGTGCCAGCAGCTTCGGGCAGCGGTTTACAGAGACCCAGTACTTC. Its protein product is CASSFGQRFTETQYF.

The J gene is TRBJ2-3, the V gene TRBV14; 9 nucleotides match TRBD2. CDR1 SGHDN and CDR2 FVKESK come from the germline V gene. The CDR3 consists of 17 residues. Trimming removed 3 bases from V and 6 bases from J; junction bases left unmatched: 13. The CDR3 region has the DNA TGTGCCAGCAGCCAGATTAGCGGGAGTCGGGGTACCGATACGCAGTATTTT. Encoded protein: CASSQISGSRGTDTQYF.

The chain links TRBV25-1 to TRBJ1-2; 8 nucleotides line up with TRBD1. V lost 5 bases and J lost 2; bases outside the gene matches: 10. The germline CDR1 and CDR2 sequences are MGHDK and SYGVNS. The CDR3 runs 16 residues. For the CDR3, the DNA is TGTGCCAGCAGTTCCTCCGACGGGACAGGCAACTATGGCTACACCTTC. The encoded protein is CASSSSDGTGNYGYTF.

Worth noting for this clone: The same CDR3 is also encoded by other DNA sequences in this sample. This chain uses TRBV28 with TRBJ2-3; perhaps TRBD2 as D (6 bases). There are 15 residues in the CDR3. Germline values: CDR1 MDHEN, CDR2 SYDVKM. V gave up 5 bases and J gave up 5 bases, with 17 bases separating them. In DNA form, the CDR3 reads TGTGCCAGCAGTACTCCCGGGACTTTTATAGATACGCAGTATTTT. Protein: CASSTPGTFIDTQYF.

V and J are TRBV25-1 and TRBJ2-5; possible D gene TRBD2, 6 bases. The CDR3 spans 14 residues. With 3 bases removed from V and 5 bases from J, the gap between germline ends came to 13 bases. Germline CDR1 reads MGHDK; CDR2 reads SYGVNS. The CDR3 DNA reads TGTGCCAGCAGTGATACGCCTGCGGGGGAGACCCAGTACTTC. Encoded protein: CASSDTPAGETQYF. The full variable domain, in which reference TRBV25-1 and TRBJ2-5 provide the parts outside the CDR3, is EADIYQTPRYLVIGTGKKITLECSQTMGHDKMYWYQQDPGMELHLIHYSYGVNSTEKGDLSSESTVSRIRTEHFPLTLESARPSHTSQYLCASSDTPAGETQYFGPGTRLLVL.

The chain recombines TRBV11-2 with TRBJ1-2, with TRBD1 identical over 9 bases. The CDR3 runs 15 residues. Trimming at V came to 2 bases and at J to 8 bases, leaving 9 bases not matched to a gene. Germline V gene data show CDR1 as SGHAT and CDR2 as FQNNGV. The CDR3 sequence: CASSLRMGQGGGYTF. The CDR3 DNA reads TGTGCCAGCAGCTTAAGGATGGGACAGGGCGGCGGCTACACCTTC. The full variable domain, its missing parts supplied by reference TRBV11-2 and TRBJ1-2, is EAGVAQSPRYKIIEKRQSVAFWCNPISGHATLYWYQQILGQGPKLLIQFQNNGVVDDSQLPKDRFSAERLKGVDSTLKIQPAKLEDSAVYLCASSLRMGQGGGYTFGSGTRLTVV.

This rearrangement joins TRBV11-2 to TRBJ1-5, with TRBD1 matching over 7 bases. There are 17 residues in the CDR3. Germline CDR1 SGHAT, CDR2 FQNNGV. The trim removed 4 bases at V and 1 base at J, leaving 10 bases unmatched. CDR3 in DNA: TGTGCCAGCAGCTCGGATAGGGGGCGAGGAAGCAATCAGCCCCAGCATTTT. As protein: CASSSDRGRGSNQPQHF.

The V and J genes are TRBV28 and TRBJ1-1, with TRBD1 as a possible D gene (5 bases). Germline CDR1 reads MDHEN; CDR2 reads SYDVKM. The length of the CDR3 is 15 residues. Trimming removed 6 bases at V and 6 bases at J, with 20 bases between. CDR3 region: CASRGLGVSDPEAFF. The CDR3 DNA sequence: TGTGCCAGCAGGGGACTAGGGGTATCGGATCCTGAAGCTTTCTTT.

The V call is TRBV7-2, the J call TRBJ1-1; unclear D gene. CDR3 size: 13 residues. The V end lost 5 bases, the J end lost 10 bases, and 17 bases lay between the germline ends. Germline CDR1 reads SGHTA; CDR2 reads FQGNSA. The CDR3 nucleotides are TGTGCCAGCAGCCCCTTTTCGGGGTGGGGAGCTTTCTTT. It codes for CASSPFSGWGAFF.

The genes are TRBV11-2 and TRBJ2-6; TRBD1 is a possible D gene (5 bases). Per germline, CDR1 SGHAT and CDR2 FQNNGV. The CDR3 consists of 16 residues. Trimming took off 5 bases at V and 2 bases at J, with 13 bases between the two ends. This chain's CDR3 is CASSPGFTPGANVLTF. For the CDR3, the DNA is TGTGCCAGCAGCCCAGGGTTCACTCCTGGGGCCAACGTCCTGACTTTC.

This sequence joins TRBV2 and TRBJ1-2, with D unresolved. The CDR3 loop spans 13 amino acids. Trimming took off 7 bases at V and 3 bases at J, with 12 bases between the two ends. Germline V CDR1 and CDR2: SNHLY, FYNNEI. CDR3 in amino acids: CASNPRVYYGYTF. CDR3 nucleotide sequence: TGTGCCAGCAACCCTCGGGTCTACTATGGCTACACCTTC.

The rearrangement links TRBV10-2 to TRBJ2-3, with D maybe TRBD1 (5 bases). The CDR3 consists of 15 residues. CDR1 and CDR2 from the germline V gene are WSHSY and SAAADI. Trimming removed 6 bases from V and 0 bases from J, with 13 bases in between. CDR3 loop: CASSQGSSSTDTQYF. CDR3 coding DNA: TGCGCCAGCAGCCAGGGTTCCTCTAGCACAGATACGCAGTATTTT.

The chain has TRBV18 and TRBJ1-1; perhaps TRBD1 as D (5 bases). This CDR3 comprises 14 residues. CDR1 and CDR2 (germline): KGHSH, LQKENI. V lost 5 bases, J lost 3 bases, and 13 bases lay in between. CDR3 amino acids: CASSATWGDTEAFF. For the CDR3, the DNA is TGTGCCAGCTCAGCTACTTGGGGCGACACTGAAGCTTTCTTT.

The V call is TRBV29-1, the J call TRBJ1-5; possible D gene TRBD1, 6 bases. The CDR3 loop spans 13 amino acids. From germline, CDR1 is SQVTM and CDR2 ANQGSEA. Deletions cut 5 bases from V and 1 base from J, with 9 bases between. The CDR3 DNA follows: TGCAGCGTTCTCCAGGGGAGCAATCAGCCCCAGCATTTT. Amino acid sequence: CSVLQGSNQPQHF.

The chain combines TRBV7-2 with TRBJ2-3, with 10 positions matching TRBD2. There are 16 residues in the CDR3. The junction had 6 bases not matched to a gene; V was cut back by 5 bases and J by 1 base. Germline CDR1 and CDR2: SGHTA and FQGNSA. Here the CDR3 reads CASSRTGTSGTDTQYF. CDR3 DNA sequence: TGTGCCAGCAGCCGTACCGGGACTAGCGGCACAGATACGCAGTATTTT. Variable domain in full (rest from reference TRBV7-2 and TRBJ2-3): GAGVSQSPSNKVTEKGKDVELRCDPISGHTALYWYRQSLGQGLEFLIYFQGNSAPDKSGLPSDRFSAERTGGSVSTLTIQRTQQEDSAVYLCASSRTGTSGTDTQYFGPGTRLTVL.

The genes are TRBV30 and TRBJ1-6, with D uncertain. Germline V CDR1 and CDR2: GTSNPN, SVGIG (reference sequence). Trimming shortened V by 3 bases and J by 7 bases, and 16 bases separated the two germline ends. The CDR3 consists of 15 residues. The CDR3 sequence: CAWSSRSGLNSPLHF. CDR3 in DNA: TGTGCCTGGAGCAGTCGGTCGGGATTAAATTCACCCCTCCACTTT.

Only one count was recorded for this clone. Here the CDR3 reads CASGLLLKRGSTDTQYF. DNA for the CDR3: TGTGCTAGTGGTTTGCTACTCAAGCGGGGAAGCACAGATACGCAGTATTTT. The genes are TRBV12-5 and TRBJ2-3; 7 bases map to TRBD2. Germline loops: CDR1 LGHNT, CDR2 FRNRAP. The junction had 8 bases not matched to a gene; V was cut back by 2 bases and J by 0 bases. The CDR3 totals 17 residues.

To note about this clone: Other nucleotide sequences from this sample produce the same CDR3. The V gene is TRBV6-1, the J gene TRBJ2-1; 8 nucleotides line up with TRBD1. The CDR3 is 14 residues long. V shed 6 bases and J 4 bases; nucleotides not matched to a gene: 5. The germline CDR1 and CDR2 sequences are MNHNS and SASEGT. CDR3 coding DNA: TGTGCCAGCAGAGGACAGGGATTTTACAATGAGCAGTTCTTC. Its protein product is CASRGQGFYNEQFF.